One and the same sample provided the 21 T cell receptor beta chains below, sequenced in a study of T cell repertoires in cytomegalovirus infection. TCRdb fed the reads into MiXCR, producing one record per CDR3 protein. The table lists hundreds of thousands of distinct CDR3 sequences, 20% to 25% of them singletons. Sequenced: CD8+ T cells from PBMCs. The receptors originated from a human donor in good health (CMV status not recorded). Some clones in this sample may be carry-over from other donors' samples.

In this sample, this clonotype turned up many times. This rearrangement joins TRBV6-2 or TRBV6-3 to TRBJ1-6; the D gene is possibly TRBD1 (5 bases). CDR1 MNHEY and CDR2 SVGEGT come from the germline V gene. This CDR3 has 16 residues. V lost 6 bases, J lost 8 bases, and 20 bases lay in between. CDR3 loop: CASSNSLDTLDSPLHF. Here the CDR3 DNA reads TGTGCCAGCAGCAACTCCTTGGACACCTTGGATTCACCCCTCCACTTT.

The chain has TRBV7-9 and TRBJ2-7; perhaps D is TRBD1 or TRBD2 (5 bases each). V was clipped by 5 bases and J by 5 bases, with 13 bases between them. The CDR3 runs 13 residues. From germline, CDR1 is SEHNR and CDR2 FQNEAQ (reference sequence). The CDR3 loop reads CASSPPGAHEQYF. CDR3 in DNA: TGTGCCAGCAGCCCCCCCGGGGCACACGAGCAGTACTTC.

This chain links TRBV29-1 with TRBJ1-5; possible D gene TRBD1, 6 bases. With 6 bases removed from V and 2 bases from J, the gap between germline ends came to 11 bases. The CDR3 covers 13 residues. Germline CDR1 SQVTM, CDR2 ANQGSEA. CDR3 nucleotide sequence: TGCAGCGTGTCAGGGGACCGCAATCAGCCCCAGCATTTT. Translation gives CSVSGDRNQPQHF.

This clonotype was recorded many times. The V call is TRBV28, the J call TRBJ1-4; 7 nucleotides line up with TRBD1. J was trimmed by 6 bases and V by 1 base; bases with no gene match: 11. This CDR3 spans 17 amino acids. Germline V gene lookup returns CDR1 MDHEN and CDR2 SYDVKM. In DNA form, the CDR3 reads TGTGCCAGCAGTTTATTTTCCCCACAGGGGCTGGATGAAAAACTGTTTTTT. Translated: CASSLFSPQGLDEKLFF.

Written as DNA, the CDR3 is TGTGCCAGCAGCGTAGGTCCAGGTCCCATCTCAACTAATGAAAAACTGTTTTTT. It specifies CASSVGPGPISTNEKLFF. The chain is built from TRBV9 and TRBJ1-4; D remains unclear. This CDR3 has 18 residues. Germline V lookup: CDR1 SGDLS, CDR2 YYNGEE. V dropped 0 bases and J dropped 0 bases, with 15 bases sitting between them. The complete variable domain, with remaining parts taken from reference TRBV9 and TRBJ1-4, reads DSGVTQTPKHLITATGQRVTLRCSPRSGDLSVYWYQQSLDQGLQFLIQYYNGEERAKGNILERFSAQQFPDLHSELNLSSLELGDSALYFCASSVGPGPISTNEKLFFGSGTQLSVL.

The chain combines TRBV19 with TRBJ1-5; a weak D match, TRBD1 (5 bases). Germline CDR1 LNHDA, CDR2 SQIVND (reference sequence). V gave up 1 base and J gave up 2 bases, with 9 bases separating them. The length of the CDR3 is 15 residues. In nucleotides, the CDR3 is TGTGCCAGTAGTATAGGAGGGGCGCGCAATCAGCCCCAGCATTTT. It codes for CASSIGGARNQPQHF.

A few counts support this clonotype. The chain is built from TRBV20-1 and TRBJ1-2; D is unresolved. CDR1 is DFQATT, CDR2 SNEGSKA, per germline (reference sequence). Trimming pared 0 bases from V and 4 bases from J, leaving 15 bases between. The CDR3 runs to 15 residues. DNA of the CDR3: TGCAGTGCTAGAGACCACGGAGCGGATAGCTATGGCTACACCTTC. It codes for CSARDHGADSYGYTF.

This clonotype has just a few counts. V and J are TRBV4-1 and TRBJ2-3, with 11 bases that match TRBD2. With V trimmed by 1 base and J by 2 bases, 8 bases remained unmatched. The germline CDR1 and CDR2 sequences are MGHRA and YSYEKL. The CDR3 consists of 18 residues. CDR3 amino acids: CASSQVPLAGGLTDTQYF. The CDR3 nucleotides are TGCGCCAGCAGCCAAGTCCCCCTAGCGGGGGGACTCACAGATACGCAGTATTTT.

This clonotype showed up just a few times. The rearrangement joins TRBV19 to TRBJ2-5; 12 bases are shared with TRBD1. This CDR3 contains 15 residues. Germline CDR1 reads LNHDA; CDR2 reads SQIVND (reference sequence). J was trimmed by 5 bases and V by 10 bases; bases with no gene match: 11. The CDR3 spells CATRAGTGGAETQYF. The CDR3 bases are TGTGCCACACGGGCCGGGACAGGGGGCGCGGAGACCCAGTACTTC.

The chain is built from TRBV28 and TRBJ2-7, with TRBD1 matching 12 bases. The V gene end was trimmed by 3 bases and the J gene end by 6 bases; junction bases not matched to a gene: 0. This CDR3 spans 13 amino acids. Germline lookup yields CDR1 MDHEN and CDR2 SYDVKM. This CDR3 reads CASSLGQGAEQYV. For the CDR3, the DNA is TGTGCCAGCAGTTTGGGACAGGGGGCCGAGCAGTACGTC.

Remarks on this clonotype: Mismatch with germline at one junction end may stem from a read error. The chain links TRBV28 to TRBJ2-1, with D possibly TRBD2 on 6 matching bases. This CDR3 is built from 14 residues. CDR1 is MDHEN, CDR2 SYDVKM, per germline. The CDR3 loop reads CANSRLGGGNEQFF. The CDR3 DNA is TGTGCCAACAGTCGACTAGGAGGTGGCAATGAGCAGTTCTTC.

This clonotype was counted only a few times. The chain combines TRBV6-2 or TRBV6-3 with TRBJ2-7, with D possibly being TRBD1 (6 bases). The V end was cut by 5 bases, the J end by 3 bases, with 17 bases between. Germline loops: CDR1 MNHEY, CDR2 SVGEGT. The CDR3 runs 15 residues. The CDR3 reads CASSLPGQTLYEQYF. For the CDR3, the DNA is TGTGCCAGCAGTCTCCCCGGACAGACTCTCTACGAGCAGTACTTC.

This clonotype has ten or more counts. The chain links TRBV7-6 to TRBJ1-5, with D possibly matching TRBD1 (5 bases). The V gene lost 5 bases and the J gene lost 7 bases, with 18 bases spanning the gap. Germline lookup yields CDR1 SGHVS and CDR2 FNYEAQ. The CDR3 consists of 15 residues. The CDR3 coding sequence is TGTGCCAGCAGCCCTATCTGGGGGGAGGGGCAGCCCCAGCATTTT. Protein sequence: CASSPIWGEGQPQHF.

This clonotype was recorded a few times. For the CDR3, the DNA is TGTGCCAGCAGTTTACGGGGCGCGACGGGCACAGATACGCAGTATTTT. Translated, it gives CASSLRGATGTDTQYF. This chain links TRBV28 with TRBJ2-3, with D perhaps TRBD1 or TRBD2 (5 bases each). In germline, CDR1 is MDHEN, CDR2 SYDVKM. The length of the CDR3 is 16 residues. Trimming shortened V by 2 bases and J by 1 base, and 13 bases separated the two germline ends.

This clonotype was counted between two and nine times. The chain is built from TRBV2 and TRBJ2-7; D is unclear. Germline V gene lookup returns CDR1 SNHLY and CDR2 FYNNEI. The ends were cut back, 7 bases at V and 4 bases at J, with 14 bases in the middle. The CDR3 has 13 amino acids. For the CDR3, the DNA is TGTGCCAGCAAGCCAGAACCACGATACGAGCAGTACTTC. It specifies CASKPEPRYEQYF.

With regard to this clonotype: A much more abundant neighbour one base away suggests this may be a read error. This chain connects TRBV25-1 to TRBJ2-5; 8 bases are a match to TRBD1. Germline CDR1 reads MGHDK; CDR2 reads SYGVNS. J was trimmed by 6 bases and V by 10 bases; bases with no gene match: 10. This CDR3 has 13 amino acids. DNA for the CDR3: TGTGCCAACAATACGGACAGGGCAAAGACCCAGTACTTC. Translation: CANNTDRAKTQYF.

This clonotype showed up many times. This chain joins TRBV7-2 and TRBJ2-1; 8 bases line up with TRBD1. Trimming at V came to 3 bases and at J to 6 bases, leaving 1 base not matched to a gene. The length of the CDR3 is 13 residues. The germline V gene encodes CDR1 SGHTA and CDR2 FQGNSA. CDR3 in DNA: TGTGCCAGCAGCTTCGGGACAGGCAATGAGCAGTTCTTC. Amino acids: CASSFGTGNEQFF.

This clonotype was counted a few times. V usage is TRBV11-2 and J usage is TRBJ2-1, with TRBD2 matching 16 bases. In germline, CDR1 is SGHAT, CDR2 FQNNGV. CDR3 length: 15 residues. V lost 5 bases and J lost 9; bases outside the gene matches: 4. This CDR3 reads CASSKGLAGGSEQFF. The CDR3 bases are TGTGCCAGCAGCAAGGGACTAGCGGGGGGGTCTGAGCAGTTCTTC.

On this clonotype itself: The missing conserved phenylalanine or tryptophan at the end of this CDR3 makes a read error likely. As DNA, the CDR3 is TGTGCCAGCAGTGGCGAGAACAGGGTAGGCGGATTGAACACTGAAGCTTTCATT. Translated: CASSGENRVGGLNTEAFI. The J gene is TRBJ1-1, the V gene TRBV6-4, with D possibly matching TRBD1 (6 bases). Germline CDR1 MRHNA, CDR2 SNTAGT. The CDR3 sequence is 18 residues long. Trimming pared 4 bases from V and 0 bases from J, leaving 21 bases between.

The chain uses TRBV2 and TRBJ1-2; TRBD1 might be the D (5 bases). Trimming took off 5 bases at V and 1 base at J, with 11 bases between the two ends. There are 14 residues in the CDR3. The germline CDR1 and CDR2 sequences are SNHLY and FYNNEI. CDR3 residues: CASSRGGINYGYTF. The CDR3, as DNA: TGTGCCAGCAGTCGGGGCGGGATTAACTATGGCTACACCTTC.

This clonotype was recorded at least ten times. CDR3 protein: CASSQDRWVSVNTGELFF. The CDR3 bases are TGTGCCAGCAGCCAAGATAGATGGGTTAGTGTGAACACCGGGGAGCTGTTTTTT. The chain combines TRBV14 with TRBJ2-2, with D hard to call. Germline lookup yields CDR1 SGHDN and CDR2 FVKESK. Trimming pared 0 bases from V and 1 base from J, leaving 15 bases between. This CDR3 region has 18 residues.